This T cell receptor (beta chain) was retrieved from a study of metastatic and nonmetastatic thyroid tumors (dated by TCRdb to between 2020 and 2021). At the level of the whole study: Repertoires were compared across peripheral blood and tumor or nodule tissue samples from malignant and benign thyroid patients. Study-level results and caveats: TCR beta diversity was reported as significantly higher in malignant tumors than in benign nodules, in both blood and tumor samples.

Including the terminal cysteine and phenylalanine, the CDR3 comprises 14 residues. CDR3 DNA is the only sequence kept; it has 42 bases, read in frame from the first base. CDR1 DFQATT and CDR2 SNEGSKA are derived from the germline V gene (reference sequence). No patient had received any treatment before thyroid surgery. Using T-cell receptor beta sequencing, the study looked back at clinical samples from patients collected from the early 2010s to the late 2010s. As to this clone: Its antigen target is currently unknown. At one of its ends the junction is not consistent with the germline gene, which may arise from a read error.

The receptor library was made with PCR. TCRdb names Illumina HiSeq 4000 as the instrument used. High-throughput sequencing was used to profile the TCR beta-chain CDR3 region of every patient. Per the source publication's procedure: The researchers built a classifier to tell apart papillary thyroid cancer patients with distant metastasis, based on CDR3 differences among clinicopathological groups. Repertoire diversity was assessed with the Shannon index, and tumor-blood repertoire similarity with the Morisita-Horn index. The public reads were reanalyzed by TCRdb: fastp trimming at Q25, MiXCR alignment, in-frame beta chains only. The V and J calls and clone size are TCRdb's, not the authors'. The sample records 30,000 to 50,000 clones, about 19% of which are singletons. Roughly an eighth of the sample rests with the top ten.

The chain uses TRBV20-1 and TRBJ1-1; the D gene is perhaps TRBD1, on 5 matching bases. Source material: tumor tissue. This clonotype originated in a female donor with papillary thyroid cancer or a benign thyroid nodule (not recorded which). Some clones in this sample may be carry-over from other donors' samples. In nucleotides, the sequence is TGCGGTGCTAGAGGTACAGGTCCAAACGCTGAAGCTTTCTTT. It specifies CGARGTGPNAEAFF.